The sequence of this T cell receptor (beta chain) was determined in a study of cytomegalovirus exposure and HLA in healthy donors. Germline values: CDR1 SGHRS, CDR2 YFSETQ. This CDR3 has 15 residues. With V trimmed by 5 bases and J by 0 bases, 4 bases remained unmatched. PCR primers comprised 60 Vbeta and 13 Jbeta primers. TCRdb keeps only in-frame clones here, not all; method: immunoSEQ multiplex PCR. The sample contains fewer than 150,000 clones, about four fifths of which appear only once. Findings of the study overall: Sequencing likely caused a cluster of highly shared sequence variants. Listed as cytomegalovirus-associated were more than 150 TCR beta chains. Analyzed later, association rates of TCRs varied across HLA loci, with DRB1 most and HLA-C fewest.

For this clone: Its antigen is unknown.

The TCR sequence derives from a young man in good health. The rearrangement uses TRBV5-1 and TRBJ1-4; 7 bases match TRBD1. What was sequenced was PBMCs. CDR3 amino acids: CASSSQGATNEKLFF. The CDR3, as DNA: TGCGCCAGCAGTTCTCAGGGGGCAACTAATGAAAAACTGTTTTTT.